The next 3 T cell receptor beta chains were all read from a single sample in a study of T cells in Graves' hyperthyroidism and ophthalmopathy. Amplification targeted TCR beta CDR3 regions from RNA transcripts. During a first-round RT-PCR of the TCR CDR3, the HTBI primer set was used. MiXCR, applied by TCRdb to the multiplex PCR reads, yields one record per CDR3 protein. Of approximately 200,000 distinct CDR3 sequences listed, about 18% are singletons. Sequenced input: blood. The receptors here all came from a man aged 35 to 55 with Graves' hyperthyroidism.

This clonotype appeared many times. This chain uses TRBV20-1 with TRBJ2-2, with 7 bases matching TRBD1. CDR1 is DFQATT, CDR2 SNEGSKA, per germline (reference sequence). After removal of 2 bases from V and 4 bases from J, the junction contained 10 bases not matched to a gene. The length of the CDR3 is 16 residues. This chain's CDR3 is CSARPVDRSFTGELFF. DNA of the CDR3: TGCAGTGCTAGACCGGTGGACAGGTCGTTCACCGGGGAGCTGTTTTTT.

This clonotype showed up just a few times. The rearrangement uses TRBV9 and TRBJ1-2, with a tentative D call TRBD1 (5 bases). This CDR3 comprises 14 residues. The germline V gene encodes CDR1 SGDLS and CDR2 YYNGEE. The V end was cut by 3 bases, the J end by 8 bases, with 17 bases between. CDR3 nucleotide sequence: TGTGCCAGCAGCGATTGGATAGGGGCGTCGGGCTACACCTTC. This translates into CASSDWIGASGYTF.

This clonotype was counted ten times or more. V gene TRBV11-1 combines with J gene TRBJ2-5; 11 bases map to TRBD2. Germline V gives CDR1 SGHAT, CDR2 FQDESV (reference sequence). There are 20 residues in the CDR3. The junction had 23 bases not matched to a gene; V was cut back by 9 bases and J by 2 bases. The CDR3, as DNA: TGTGCCAGTAGCCAGCGTGTGGGGCTAGCGGGGGGCTTCGTACAAGAGACCCAGTACTTC. This codes for CASSQRVGLAGGFVQETQYF.